This entry features one T cell receptor (beta chain) sequence. These data come from a study of cytomegalovirus exposure and HLA in healthy donors. Sequencing used immunoSEQ multiplex PCR; TCRdb keeps in-frame clones, though not all of them. This table holds about 58,000 clones, 90% found once. This CDR3 has 13 residues. The V end was cut by 2 bases, the J end by 5 bases, with 10 bases between. Germline CDR1 and CDR2: MNHEY and SVGAGI. The TCR originated in a man between 18 and 35 years old in good health and CMV-seronegative. The sequenced sample was PBMCs. V and J are TRBV6-5 and TRBJ2-7; a possible D gene is TRBD1 (5 bases). Here the CDR3 DNA reads TGTGCCAGCAGTTACAGGTTAGGGGACGAGCAGTACTTC. This codes for CASSYRLGDEQYF.